This T cell receptor (beta chain) is from a study of cytomegalovirus exposure and HLA in healthy donors. Study information: The 120 or so validation repertoires and the approximately 640 first-cohort repertoires shared a platform, a later analysis reported.

Germline lookup yields CDR1 SGHDT and CDR2 YYEEEE. The CDR3 runs 13 residues. V gave up 0 bases and J gave up 5 bases, with 5 bases separating them. The table came from immunoSEQ multiplex PCR; TCRdb's copy has only in-frame clones and leaves some out. Here the sample spans roughly 280,000 clones, 65% to 90% being singletons. Study-wide results and caveats: The classifier reportedly diagnosed cytomegalovirus status with high specificity and sensitivity.

This clone was observed a single time. Its target is unknown. Within the sample, other DNA sequences also encode this same CDR3. The clonotype comes from a young woman in good health and CMV-seronegative. Sequenced input: PBMCs. The rearrangement links TRBV5-6 to TRBJ1-4; D is unresolved. CDR3 nucleotides: TGTGCCAGCAGCTTGGGGCAGAATGAAAAACTGTTTTTT. This sequence encodes CASSLGQNEKLFF.